This TCR beta chain was identified in a study of T-cell memory formation after mild COVID-19. The CDR3 contains 14 residues. V was cut by 6 bases and J by 0 bases, with 9 bases left in between. Germline-derived CDR1 and CDR2 are MDHEN and SYDVKM. TCRdb called the 5' RACE reads again in MiXCR, with one record for every CDR3 protein. This sample has 550,000 to 700,000 distinct CDR3 sequences, with over 15% found just once. This chain links TRBV28 with TRBJ2-1; possibly TRBD2 for D (6 bases). This TCR was sampled from an adult woman who had mild COVID-19 (a few samples of this study predate the infection). Cell type and time point are not known. Sequenced: PBMCs or a T cell subset sorted from them (not recorded which). CDR3 coding DNA: TGTGCCAGCAGGGGACTGAGCTCCTACAATGAGCAGTTCTTC. It translates to CASRGLSSYNEQFF. Full variable domain (remainder filled in from reference TRBV28 and TRBJ2-1): DVKVTQSSRYLVKRTGEKVFLECVQDMDHENMFWYRQDPGLGLRLIYFSYDVKMKEKGDIPEGYSVSREKKERFSLILESASTNQTSMYLCASRGLSSYNEQFFGPGTRLTVL.